The 7 T cell receptor beta chains below were found in one sample sequenced in a study of OX40 agonist ivuxolimab in advanced cancers. Method: immunoSEQ multiplex PCR; TCRdb's copy keeps in-frame clones and lacks some. Counted here are roughly 82,000 clones, roughly 90% occurring once; the ten biggest clones make up approximately 9.1%. The sequenced sample was CD4+ or CD8+ T cells sorted from blood, obtained in a trial of the OX40 agonist ivuxolimab. The receptors were sampled from an adult with an advanced solid tumor such as melanoma, head and neck, liver or kidney cancer.

The V gene is TRBV7-9, the J gene TRBJ1-4; no clear D gene. CDR3 length: 13 amino acids. Between the trimmed V and J ends, which lost 1 base and 10 bases, there was a span of 10 bases. Germline-derived CDR1 and CDR2 are SEHNR and FQNEAQ (reference sequence). This chain's CDR3 is CASSLGLKRKLFF. CDR3 DNA sequence: TGTGCCAGCAGCTTAGGTCTCAAGCGAAAACTGTTTTTT.

J is TRBJ2-1 and V is TRBV5-6; 15 nucleotides line up with TRBD2. This CDR3 region has 18 residues. Germline CDR1 reads SGHDT; CDR2 reads YYEEEE. The V gene end was trimmed by 3 bases and the J gene end by 5 bases; junction bases not matched to a gene: 9. The CDR3 nucleotides read TGTGCCAGCAGCTCCCTGTGGACTAGCGGGGGGGCCGACAATGAGCAGTTCTTC. Protein product: CASSSLWTSGGADNEQFF.

This clone was observed a handful of times. The genes are TRBV5-1 and TRBJ1-3; D remains unclear. The V end was cut by 4 bases, the J end by 1 base, with 12 bases between. Germline CDR1 reads SGHRS; CDR2 reads YFSETQ. The CDR3 spans 15 residues. The CDR3, as DNA: TGCGCCAGCAGCGCCGATCAGGCGTCTGGAAACACCATATATTTT. Translated: CASSADQASGNTIYF.

V usage is TRBV18 and J usage is TRBJ2-2; D gene uncertain. The CDR3 is made up of 14 amino acids. Germline loops: CDR1 KGHSH, CDR2 LQKENI. V was cut by 2 bases and J by 4 bases, with 8 bases left in between. CDR3 DNA: TGTGCCAGCTCACCAGTAGTTTCCACCGGGGAGCTGTTTTTT. It specifies CASSPVVSTGELFF. Drawing the rest from reference TRBV18 and TRBJ2-2, the complete variable domain is NAGVMQNPRHLVRRRGQEARLRCSPMKGHSHVYWYRQLPEEGLKFMVYLQKENIIDESGMPKERFSAEFPKEGPSILRIQQVVRGDSAAYFCASSPVVSTGELFFGEGSRLTVL.

This chain links TRBV5-1 with TRBJ2-1; 7 bases match TRBD1. The CDR3 consists of 15 residues. V lost 0 bases, J lost 15 bases, and 15 bases stayed unmatched. Germline CDR1 reads SGHRS; CDR2 reads YFSETQ. The CDR3 sequence: CASSLAGGDRRRVFF. In nucleotides, the CDR3 is TGCGCCAGCAGCTTGGCAGGGGGAGACAGGCGCAGGGTGTTCTTC.

This clone has only one observation. The chain is built from TRBV10-3 and TRBJ2-7; D not certain. V lost 3 bases to trimming and J lost 2 bases, with 8 bases between them. The CDR3 contains 13 residues. Germline assignment: CDR1 ENHRY and CDR2 SYGVKD. DNA for the CDR3: TGTGCCATCAGTGACTCCGGAACCTACGAGCAGTACTTC. Translating it yields CAISDSGTYEQYF.

The V and J genes are TRBV9 and TRBJ1-3; D unclear. Germline V lookup: CDR1 SGDLS, CDR2 YYNGEE. The CDR3 sequence is 15 residues long. The ends were cut back, 0 bases at V and 0 bases at J, with 7 bases in the middle. In nucleotides, the CDR3 is TGTGCCAGCAGCGTAGCAGTGAACTCTGGAAACACCATATATTTT. It yields the protein CASSVAVNSGNTIYF.